This is a list of T cell receptor beta chains from one sample in a study of T cells after posttransplantation cyclophosphamide. Only in-frame clones appear in the TCRdb table, and some are missing; sequencing was by immunoSEQ multiplex PCR. This table has 9,500 to 15,000 clones, about 81% appearing once. This material consisted of PBMCs, taken more than 350 days after allogeneic stem cell transplant with calcineurin inhibitor and methotrexate. Receptors originate from a male patient aged 25 to 39 who received an allogeneic stem cell transplant from an unrelated donor, was CMV-positive, and had acute GVHD only. Some of the T cells may derive from the graft donor. Both conserved end residues are part of each CDR3. D genes are given only for firm matches. Where a row states a size, it is once, few, many or the class of an expanded clone; other rows omit it.

abundance: once; v_gene: TRBV6-5; d_gene: TRBD1; j_gene: TRBJ2-7; CDR3nt: TGTGCCAGCAGTTACTCGGACAGGGGGCTTGGCTACGAGCAGTACTTC; CDR3aa: CASSYSDRGLGYEQYF
abundance: .; v_gene: TRBV6-5; d_gene: .; j_gene: TRBJ2-7; CDR3nt: TGTGCCAGCAAGGGCCAGGGTGGCGGCGAGCAGTACTTC; CDR3aa: CASKGQGGGEQYF
abundance: .; v_gene: TRBV18; d_gene: .; j_gene: TRBJ1-1; CDR3nt: TGTGCCAGCTCACCCTCCCGAATGGGGGGAGGGAACACTGAAGCTTTCTTT; CDR3aa: CASSPSRMGGGNTEAFF
abundance: .; v_gene: TRBV5-6; d_gene: .; j_gene: TRBJ1-5; CDR3nt: TGTGCCAGCTCTATCCGGGGGGCAAATCAGCCCCAGCATTTT; CDR3aa: CASSIRGANQPQHF
abundance: .; v_gene: TRBV29-1; d_gene: .; j_gene: TRBJ2-1; CDR3nt: TGCAGCGTTGTTATTGAGAGGTCCTACAATGAGCAGTTCTTC; CDR3aa: CSVVIERSYNEQFF
abundance: .; v_gene: TRBV4-1; d_gene: TRBD1; j_gene: TRBJ1-2; CDR3nt: TGCGCCAGCCGACCGTTACAGGGGGACTATGGCTACACCTTC; CDR3aa: CASRPLQGDYGYTF
abundance: .; v_gene: TRBV9; d_gene: TRBD1; j_gene: TRBJ1-2; CDR3nt: TGTGCCAGCAGCGTCGAGGACAGGGGATCTGGCTACACCTTC; CDR3aa: CASSVEDRGSGYTF
abundance: .; v_gene: TRBV4-3; d_gene: TRBD1; j_gene: TRBJ2-2; CDR3nt: TGCGCCAGCAGCCAAGAGAAGGGGACAGGGAACACCGGGGAGCTGTTTTTT; CDR3aa: CASSQEKGTGNTGELFF
abundance: .; v_gene: TRBV30; d_gene: TRBD2; j_gene: TRBJ2-1; CDR3nt: TGTGCCTGGCGAATCTCTTACGGGGGGGCCTACAATGAGCAGTTCTTC; CDR3aa: CAWRISYGGAYNEQFF
abundance: .; v_gene: TRBV5-6; d_gene: .; j_gene: TRBJ1-1; CDR3nt: TGTGCCAGCAGCTTGAACAGGCCTGATGGAGCTTTCTTT; CDR3aa: CASSLNRPDGAFF
abundance: .; v_gene: TRBV4-1; d_gene: .; j_gene: TRBJ2-7; CDR3nt: TGCGCCAGCAGCCAACCACCCGCCGGCGGAGCAGGGGAGCAGTACTTC; CDR3aa: CASSQPPAGGAGEQYF
abundance: .; v_gene: TRBV5-6; d_gene: TRBD2; j_gene: TRBJ2-7; CDR3nt: TGTGCCAGCAGCTTGGGGTACGGACGGGAGGGAAAAGGCTACGAGCAGTACTTC; CDR3aa: CASSLGYGREGKGYEQYF
abundance: few; v_gene: TRBV11-2; d_gene: .; j_gene: TRBJ1-1; CDR3nt: TGTGCCAGCTCGAGGATGGCGAACACTGAAGCTTTCTTT; CDR3aa: CASSRMANTEAFF
abundance: .; v_gene: TRBV6-5; d_gene: .; j_gene: TRBJ2-3; CDR3nt: TGTGCCAGCAGGGGCGGGACAGTTAGCACAGATACGCAGTATTTT; CDR3aa: CASRGGTVSTDTQYF
abundance: .; v_gene: TRBV19; d_gene: .; j_gene: TRBJ1-3; CDR3nt: TGTGCCAGTACCAAGGGGGGGTCTGGAAACACCATATATTTT; CDR3aa: CASTKGGSGNTIYF
abundance: once; v_gene: TRBV15; d_gene: .; j_gene: TRBJ1-1; CDR3nt: TGTGCCACCAGCGTGCAACTAGCGGGCACTGAAGCTTTCTTT; CDR3aa: CATSVQLAGTEAFF
abundance: .; v_gene: TRBV25-1; d_gene: TRBD2; j_gene: TRBJ2-1; CDR3nt: TGTGCCAGCAGTGAACCGGGACTAGGGTACAATGAGCAGTTCTTC; CDR3aa: CASSEPGLGYNEQFF
abundance: few; v_gene: TRBV2; d_gene: .; j_gene: TRBJ2-7; CDR3nt: TGTGCCAGCAGCTACAGGATATACTACGAGCAGTACTTC; CDR3aa: CASSYRIYYEQYF
abundance: .; v_gene: TRBV7-2; d_gene: .; j_gene: TRBJ2-7; CDR3nt: TGTGCCAGCAGACCCTTCGCCCAGGGAGAGCAGTACTTC; CDR3aa: CASRPFAQGEQYF
abundance: .; v_gene: TRBV27; d_gene: .; j_gene: TRBJ2-7; CDR3nt: TGTGCCAGCAGCCAAGGGACAAACTACGAGCAGTACTTC; CDR3aa: CASSQGTNYEQYF
abundance: .; v_gene: TRBV2; d_gene: TRBD1; j_gene: TRBJ2-7; CDR3nt: TGTGCCAGCAGTGAACAGGGGGCAACGAGATACGAGCAGTACTTC; CDR3aa: CASSEQGATRYEQYF
abundance: .; v_gene: TRBV4-1; d_gene: .; j_gene: TRBJ1-1; CDR3nt: TGCGCCAGCAGCCAAGGAAGGACACCCTCCGCCACTTTCTTT; CDR3aa: CASSQGRTPSATFF
abundance: .; v_gene: TRBV9; d_gene: .; j_gene: TRBJ2-5; CDR3nt: TGTGCCAGCAGCTCCCGATTAAGTGGGAGAGAAGAGACCCAGTACTTC; CDR3aa: CASSSRLSGREETQYF
abundance: .; v_gene: TRBV9; d_gene: .; j_gene: TRBJ1-2; CDR3nt: TGTGCCAGCAGCGTAGGGCAGGCTAACTATGGCTACACCTTC; CDR3aa: CASSVGQANYGYTF
abundance: .; v_gene: TRBV7-3; d_gene: .; j_gene: TRBJ1-1; CDR3nt: TGTGCCAGCAGCTTAATAGGGGTAAGCAGCGTCTCTGAAGCTTTCTTT; CDR3aa: CASSLIGVSSVSEAFF
abundance: .; v_gene: TRBV15; d_gene: TRBD2; j_gene: TRBJ2-7; CDR3nt: TGTGCCACCAGCAGGACTAGCGGGGGGGCTGGGGTCTACGAGCAGTACTTC; CDR3aa: CATSRTSGGAGVYEQYF
abundance: .; v_gene: TRBV29-1; d_gene: .; j_gene: TRBJ1-6; CDR3nt: TGCAGCGTGGGGACATCTCGGGATTCACCCCTCCACTTT; CDR3aa: CSVGTSRDSPLHF
abundance: .; v_gene: TRBV6-1; d_gene: TRBD1; j_gene: TRBJ1-2; CDR3nt: TGTGCCAGCAGTGAACACAGGGGCGCCGCGGGCTACACCTTC; CDR3aa: CASSEHRGAAGYTF
abundance: .; v_gene: TRBV4-3; d_gene: .; j_gene: TRBJ1-2; CDR3nt: TGCGCCAGCAGCCAAGATCAATGGGCAGGGAAAGAAGGAGGCTACACCTTC; CDR3aa: CASSQDQWAGKEGGYTF
abundance: once; v_gene: TRBV6-1; d_gene: .; j_gene: TRBJ1-1; CDR3nt: TGTGCCAGCAGTGTCTCATGGAGGGGAGGGGCTGAAGCTTTCTTT; CDR3aa: CASSVSWRGGAEAFF
abundance: few; v_gene: TRBV29-1; d_gene: .; j_gene: TRBJ1-2; CDR3nt: TGCAGCGTTGAGGCAGGGTCCACCAATAGATTTAATGGCTACACCTTC; CDR3aa: CSVEAGSTNRFNGYTF
abundance: .; v_gene: TRBV5-1; d_gene: .; j_gene: TRBJ1-2; CDR3nt: TGCGCCAGCAGGATGTCGGGCTATGGCTACACCTTC; CDR3aa: CASRMSGYGYTF
abundance: .; v_gene: TRBV15; d_gene: TRBD1; j_gene: TRBJ2-3; CDR3nt: TGTGCCACCAGCAGAGAAGGACAGGGGAGAGATACGCAGTATTTT; CDR3aa: CATSREGQGRDTQYF